The 7 T cell receptor beta chains in this list originate from one sample, sequenced in a study of blood T cell repertoires in COVID-19. Profiled with immunoSEQ multiplex PCR; TCRdb holds only in-frame clones, not every one. The sample has about 360,000 clones, around 86% seen once. Sample: peripheral blood. These TCRs come from a human donor in a cohort sampled during active COVID-19.

This rearrangement joins TRBV30 to TRBJ1-1; tentatively, D is TRBD1 (5 bases). CDR3 length equals 14 residues. The germline CDR1 and CDR2 sequences are GTSNPN and SVGIG (reference sequence). The V gene lost 3 bases and the J gene lost 1 base, with 12 bases spanning the gap. This chain's CDR3 is CAWRVAGGNTEAFF. CDR3 nucleotides: TGTGCCTGGAGGGTTGCCGGGGGGAACACTGAAGCTTTCTTT.

CDR3 amino acids: CASSFSRGRNTQYF. The DNA of the CDR3 is TGTGCCAGCAGCTTCTCCAGGGGGCGAAATACGCAGTATTTT. The chain joins TRBV5-4 to TRBJ2-3; TRBD1 matches 8 bases. The CDR3 totals 14 residues. CDR1 SGHNT and CDR2 YYREEE come from the germline V gene (reference sequence). Trimming took 2 bases from V and 7 from J; bases not matched to a gene: 6.

The genes are TRBV4-1 and TRBJ2-7; D is perhaps TRBD2 (5 bases). V was shortened by 1 base and J by 2 bases, with 21 bases between the two germline ends. The CDR3 sequence is 18 residues long. The germline V gene encodes CDR1 MGHRA and CDR2 YSYEKL. The CDR3 sequence is CASSQALVGGPTPYEQYF. The DNA for the CDR3 is TGCGCCAGCAGCCAAGCCCTCGTTGGAGGCCCAACCCCCTACGAGCAGTACTTC.

V usage is TRBV7-2 and J usage is TRBJ1-2; a possible D gene is TRBD1 (5 bases). CDR1 and CDR2 from the germline V gene are SGHTA and FQGNSA. Trimming stripped 4 bases from V and 5 bases from J, with 20 bases between. CDR3 length: 16 residues. Here the CDR3 reads CASSSQGTGRWYGYTF. In nucleotides, the CDR3 is TGTGCCAGCAGCTCCCAAGGGACTGGAAGGTGGTATGGCTACACCTTC.

The chain combines TRBV7-9 with TRBJ2-5; 9 bases map to TRBD2. V lost 2 bases, J lost 5 bases, and 6 bases stayed unmatched. Germline V gives CDR1 SEHNR, CDR2 FQNEAQ (reference sequence). The CDR3 length is 15 residues. The DNA for the CDR3 is TGTGCCAGCAGCTTATCTGGCGGGAGGGACGAGACCCAGTACTTC. Amino acid sequence: CASSLSGGRDETQYF.

This rearrangement joins TRBV7-8 to TRBJ1-1; D is undetermined. The germline V gene encodes CDR1 SGHVS and CDR2 FQNEAQ. Trimming removed 6 bases from V and 1 base from J, with 12 bases in between. CDR3 length: 14 residues. The CDR3 region is CASSRGGSNTEAFF. The CDR3 region has the DNA TGTGCCAGCAGTCGCGGTGGATCGAACACTGAAGCTTTCTTT.

This rearrangement joins TRBV2 to TRBJ2-7; 9 bases are a match to TRBD2. CDR1 is SNHLY and CDR2 is FYNNEI in the germline V gene. The trim removed 8 bases at V and 1 base at J, leaving 12 bases unmatched. This CDR3 contains 16 residues. The CDR3 DNA sequence: TGTGCCAGCCGACAATCCGGGACTAGCTTTTCCTACGAGCAGTACTTC. It specifies CASRQSGTSFSYEQYF.